Reported below is one T cell receptor (beta chain). The CDR3 has 11 amino acids. Germline V lookup: CDR1 LNHDA, CDR2 SQIVND (reference sequence). Trimming at V came to 4 bases and at J to 12 bases, leaving 5 bases not matched to a gene. The sample belongs to a study of OX40 agonist ivuxolimab in advanced cancers. The overall study: Patients treated during dose escalation were battling hepatocellular carcinoma, melanoma, renal cell or head and neck cancer.

The protocol was immunoSEQ multiplex PCR, while the TCRdb copy is restricted to in-frame clones and leaves out a portion. The sample carries tens of thousands of clones, 70% to 90% recorded once. The sequencing used CD4+ or CD8+ T cells sorted from blood, collected in a trial of the OX40 agonist ivuxolimab. The clonotype comes from an adult with an advanced solid tumor such as melanoma, head and neck, liver or kidney cancer. The V gene is TRBV19, the J gene TRBJ1-1; 7 positions agree with TRBD1. The chain's CDR3 is CASSRQGFPFF. DNA for the CDR3: TGTGCCAGTAGTAGACAGGGTTTTCCTTTCTTT.